Listed below are T cell receptor beta chains from one sample, sequenced in a study of T cells in Graves' hyperthyroidism and ophthalmopathy. Using its own MiXCR run on the multiplex PCR reads, TCRdb lists one record per CDR3 protein. The repertoire holds some 500,000 distinct CDR3 sequences, with about an eighth as singletons. The sample comprised blood. Receptors were obtained from a young woman with Graves' hyperthyroidism. The CDR3 runs from the conserved cysteine through the conserved F or W. Fields, in order: D gene, clone size, V gene, J gene, CDR3 protein, CDR3 DNA. A D gene is named only where the DNA matches it firmly. Clone size is not always given. Where it is, it says once, few, many or a class for expanded clones.

NA,many,TRBV2,TRBJ1-5,CASSESIGYNQPQHF,TGTGCCAGCAGTGAAAGTATCGGATACAATCAGCCCCAGCATTTT
NA,once,TRBV6-5,TRBJ2-5,CASSYSQGGETQYF,TGTGCCAGCAGTTACTCCCAGGGAGGAGAGACCCAGTACTTC
NA,NA,TRBV19,TRBJ2-5,CASTKGGGLLPQETQYF,TGTGCCAGTACCAAAGGGGGGGGGCTGCTGCCCCAAGAGACCCAGTACTTC
TRBD2,many,TRBV24-1,TRBJ2-5,CATSDLAGTSGRVDRVEETQYF,TGTGCCACCAGTGATTTGGCCGGGACTAGCGGGAGAGTAGATAGGGTCGAAGAGACCCAGTACTTC
NA,many,TRBV11-2,TRBJ2-2,CASSLVRELFF,TGTGCCAGCAGCTTAGTCCGGGAGCTGTTTTTT
TRBD1,few,TRBV27,TRBJ1-2,CASSSEGAYTF,TGTGCCAGCAGTTCAGAGGGGGCTTACACCTTC
TRBD1,many,TRBV12-3/TRBV12-4,TRBJ2-7,CASSLSGTGGNEQYF,TGTGCCAGCAGTCTATCCGGGACAGGGGGTAACGAGCAGTACTTC
TRBD2,many,TRBV2,TRBJ2-5,CASKRGWETQYF,TGTGCCAGCAAGCGGGGCTGGGAGACCCAGTACTTC
NA,many,TRBV12-3/TRBV12-4,TRBJ2-2,CASKVFLGNTGELFF,TGTGCCAGCAAAGTCTTCCTAGGGAACACCGGGGAGCTGTTTTTT
NA,few,TRBV7-2,TRBJ2-2,CASSSRYGELFF,TGTGCCAGCAGCTCTCGATACGGGGAGCTGTTTTTT
NA,few,TRBV2,TRBJ2-1,CASTWGHYNEQFF,TGTGCCAGCACTTGGGGCCATTACAATGAGCAGTTCTTC
NA,many,TRBV6-1,TRBJ2-5,CASSYTSGAAIRETQYF,TGTGCCAGCAGTTACACCTCCGGGGCCGCGATTCGAGAGACCCAGTACTTC
TRBD2,NA,TRBV7-6,TRBJ2-2,CASSSEGTSVGGELFF,TGTGCCAGCAGCTCAGAAGGGACTAGCGTGGGCGGGGAGCTGTTTTTT
NA,many,TRBV7-2,TRBJ2-2,CASIGSANTGELFF,TGTGCCAGCATCGGTTCAGCGAACACCGGGGAGCTGTTTTTT
TRBD2,many,TRBV12-3/TRBV12-4,TRBJ2-5,CASRPAAGVETQYF,TGTGCCAGCAGACCGGCAGCGGGAGTGGAGACCCAGTACTTC
NA,many,TRBV5-1,TRBJ2-3,CASSLDGQPSTDTQYF,TGCGCCAGCAGCTTGGACGGACAGCCCAGCACAGATACGCAGTATTTT